This note documents a single T cell receptor beta chain sequence. The antigen is not known. Per the germline V gene, CDR1 is MNHEY and CDR2 is SVGEGT. The CDR3 extends over 12 amino acids. Researchers collected over 2 ml of blood per donor. A total RNA quantity of 3500 ng went into each TCR library. One entry per CDR3 protein, without DNA, is what TCRdb gives after re-calling the 5' RACE reads. Recorded here are about 99,000 distinct CDR3 sequences; the top ten clones represent more than 1.5%. The source of the sample is a study of monozygotic twins with inflammatory bowel disease. Study observations and caveats: Extra variability in the repertoires of patients may have come from differing immunosuppressive treatments.

Sequenced input: blood. This chain joins TRBV6-2 or TRBV6-3 and TRBJ1-6. This TCR was recovered from a human donor with ulcerative colitis or Crohn's disease, or a healthy co-twin of an affected twin (not recorded which). CDR3 protein: CASTEERAPLHF.